This TCR beta chain was identified in a study of blood T cell repertoires in COVID-19. Turning to the study itself: The United States, Italy and Spain supplied acute and convalescent COVID-19 samples. PBMCs, B-cell-depleted T cells, or T cells provided the cDNA or gDNA that made up the material.

CDR3 length: 16 amino acids. Per the germline V gene, CDR1 is SGHTA and CDR2 is FQGNSA. The V and J ends lost 3 bases and 5 bases, in that order; junction bases with no gene match: 9. Authors' methods: Reference gene primer amplification yielded estimated nucleated cell counts. Here immunoSEQ multiplex PCR was the method, and the copy in TCRdb shows in-frame clones only, minus some. The DNA was the basis for D and trimming; V, J and clone size are from that table. The table shows roughly 100,000 clones, with 82% occurring only once. The clonotype comes from an elderly man with acute or convalescent COVID-19. V is TRBV7-2 and J is TRBJ2-2, with 7 bases aligning to TRBD2. Material: peripheral blood. DNA of the CDR3: TGTGCCAGCAGCTTGGGGGGGAGGGCCAGAACCGGGGAGCTGTTTTTT. Translating gives CASSLGGRARTGELFF.